Described below is a single T cell receptor beta chain sequence and its context. This record comes from a study of shared clonotypes between healthy human individuals. The repertoire was sequenced with immunoSEQ multiplex PCR; TCRdb's copy has only in-frame clones and lacks some. The sample shows 2 million to 2.5 million clones, about 95% of them seen only once. Both subsets, CD45RA+ naive and CD45RA-negative memory, were split from the CD4+ cells. CDR3 length: 14 amino acids. V lost 1 base to trimming and J lost 6 bases; unmatched junction nucleotides: 7. Germline CDR1 reads SGHDT; CDR2 reads YYEEEE.

This chain uses TRBV5-6 with TRBJ2-7; TRBD1 aligns across 7 bases. The sample was naive CD4+ T cells sorted from blood. Indicated subset: CD45RA+ positively selected. The sequence was obtained from a man between 18 and 35 years old in good health. The CDR3 DNA reads TGTGCCAGCAGCTTGTTGGGACAGACAACCGAGCAGTACTTC. Translated, it gives CASSLLGQTTEQYF.